The present TCR beta chain was sequenced within a study of blood T cell repertoires in COVID-19. Background on the study: Sites across the United States, Italy and Spain contributed samples from acute and convalescent COVID-19. Sample material is recorded as cDNA or gDNA derived from T cells, B-cell-depleted T cells, or PBMCs.

Per the original methods: Reference gene primer amplification yielded estimated nucleated cell counts. Assay: immunoSEQ multiplex PCR; the TCRdb copy retains only in-frame clones and omits some. V and J calls and clone size are given by that table; D and trimming were obtained from the DNA. The sample carries tens of thousands of clones, 65% to 90% recorded once. From germline, CDR1 is MDHEN and CDR2 SYDVKM. V dropped 6 bases and J dropped 4; count of bases not matched to a gene: 6. The CDR3 is made up of 14 amino acids. The rearrangement joins TRBV28 to TRBJ2-5; 9 bases are shared with TRBD1. This clonotype was obtained from a woman aged 55 to 70 with acute or convalescent COVID-19. The source material was peripheral blood. The CDR3 DNA reads as TGTGCCAGCAGACAAACGGGACAGGGAGAGACCCAGTACTTC. It translates to CASRQTGQGETQYF. The full variable domain, in which reference TRBV28 and TRBJ2-5 provide the parts outside the CDR3, is DVKVTQSSRYLVKRTGEKVFLECVQDMDHENMFWYRQDPGLGLRLIYFSYDVKMKEKGDIPEGYSVSREKKERFSLILESASTNQTSMYLCASRQTGQGETQYFGPGTRLLVL.